Following are 26 T cell receptor delta chains from one sample sequenced in a study of gamma-delta chains in newborns, infants, children. TCRdb re-called clones from the reads via CATT. This sample carries thousands of delta-chain clones, about 3% of them seen once, and the ten largest clones take 6.5%. Sequencing was performed on blood. All receptors derive from a child who was a newborn, infant or young child, either healthy, febrile or measles-vaccinated (not recorded which).

This clone appeared a few times. With a much larger clone just one base away, this may be a read error. Other nucleotide sequences from this sample produce the same CDR3. This chain links TRDV2 with TRDJ1; TRDD3 matches at 7 bases. The CDR3 totals 15 residues. Germline loops: CDR1 GEAIGNYY, CDR2 EKD. CDR3 loop: CACDPVGGETDKLIF. The CDR3 DNA follows: TGTGCCTGTGACCCGGTTGGGGGAGAAACCGATAAGCTCATCTTT.

In the case of this clone: A much larger clonotype is one base distant, so this may be a read error. The gene calls are TRDV2 and TRDJ1; possibly TRDD3 for D (5 bases). The CDR3 totals 19 residues. Germline V gene sequence: CDR1 GEAIGNYY, CDR2 EKD. The CDR3 DNA reads TGTGCCTGTGACACCGCAGAAAGGAGGGGGTTATACGCCACCGATAAACACATCTTT. It translates to CACDTAERRGLYATDKHIF.

On this clone: A much larger clone differs from this one at a single base, so this may be a read error. This chain uses TRDV2 with TRDJ1; TRDD3 matches at 7 bases. Germline V lookup: CDR1 GEAIGNYY, CDR2 EKD. This CDR3 is built from 14 residues. Here the CDR3 DNA reads TGTGCCCGTGACTCCTTACTGGGGATTGATAAACTCATCTTT. It specifies CARDSLLGIDKLIF.

A word on this clone: This may arise from a read error, as a much more abundant clone is one base away. The rearrangement uses TRDV2 and TRDJ3; 12 bases fit TRDD3. TCRdb leaves out the J gene; it was filled in here by matching the DNA to germline. This CDR3 is 22 amino acids long. Looked up from germline, CDR1 is GEAIGNYY and CDR2 is EKD. Losses at the gene ends were 3 bases for V and 1 base for J; bases not matched to a gene: 15. CDR3 nucleotide sequence: TGTGCCTGTGACGCTGCTGGGGGATACGGGAGCCAAAGTTCCTGGGACACCCGACAGATGTTTTTC. Translation: CACDAAGGYGSQSSWDTRQMFF.

Details on this clone: One junction end does not reproduce the germline sequence, and a read error may be involved. The J gene is TRDJ1, the V gene TRDV2; TRDD3 matches at 13 bases. CDR1 is GEAIGNYY and CDR2 is EKD in the germline V gene. The length of the CDR3 is 21 residues. In nucleotides, the CDR3 is TGCGCCTGTGACTCTATGCGCGGGGTACTGGGGGATACGCCTGACACCGATAAACTCATCTTT. Residues: CACDSMRGVLGDTPDTDKLIF.

As to this clone: A much larger clonotype is one base distant, so this may be a read error. Other nucleotide sequences in the sample specify the same CDR3. J is TRDJ1 and V is TRDV2, with 8 bases fitting TRDD3. The CDR3 is 16 amino acids. Germline CDR1 reads GEAIGNYY; CDR2 reads EKD. The CDR3 spells CACDRLGDHDTDKLIF. CDR3 sequence (DNA): TGTGCCTGTGATCGCCTGGGGGACCACGACACCGACAAACTCATCTTT.

This clone was found a few times. The J gene is TRDJ1, the V gene TRDV2, with D hard to call. Germline lookup yields CDR1 GEAIGNYY and CDR2 EKD. Deletions cut 5 bases from V and 0 bases from J, with 15 bases between. CDR3 length equals 15 residues. This chain's CDR3 is CACGTVGHNTDKLIF. In DNA, the CDR3 is TGTGCCTGTGGCACTGTGGGCCACAACACCGATAAACTCATCTTT.

Worth noting for this clone: A read error is possible here, since a much larger clone lies one base away. The identical CDR3 is also encoded by other nucleotide sequences in the sample. The rearrangement uses TRDV2 and TRDJ1; D is perhaps TRDD3 (6 bases). The germline gives CDR1 GEAIGNYY, CDR2 EKD. CDR3 length: 19 residues. The CDR3 loop reads CACDPVGVDWPGDTDKLIF. The DNA of the CDR3 is TGTGCCTGTGACCCGGTGGGGGTGGACTGGCCGGGGGACACCGATAAACTCATCTTC.

A word on this clone: A much larger clone sits a single nucleotide away, making a read error possible. The chain joins TRDV2 to TRDJ1, with D perhaps TRDD3 (6 bases). Germline loops: CDR1 GEAIGNYY, CDR2 EKD. Trimming shortened V by 0 bases and J by 0 bases, and 19 bases separated the two germline ends. The CDR3 totals 18 residues. The CDR3 region has the DNA TGTGCCTGTGACACCTTTGCAAACCGGGGGACGTACACCGATAAACTCATCTTT. Its protein product is CACDTFANRGTYTDKLIF.

A few counts support this clone. A much larger clone lies one base from this, so it may be a read error. The chain employs TRDV2 and TRDJ3, with D possibly being TRDD3 (6 bases). The germline V gene has CDR1 GEAIGNYY and CDR2 EKD. This CDR3 has 18 residues. CDR3 loop: CACVTGDLFSWDTRQMFF. CDR3 DNA sequence: TGTGCCTGTGTCACCGGGGATCTCTTTTCCTGGGACACCCGACAGATGTTTTTC.

Turning to this clone: This may stem from a read error, because a much larger clone lies one nucleotide away. At the DNA level, this CDR3 is encoded by other sequences in the same sample as well. The chain couples TRDV2 to TRDJ1, with no clear D. The germline V gene encodes CDR1 GEAIGNYY and CDR2 EKD. The CDR3 is 13 amino acids. Here the CDR3 reads CACDKLATDKLIF. CDR3 coding DNA: TGTGCCTGTGACAAGCTGGCCACCGATAAGCTCATCTTT.

By proportion, this clone is medium-sized. The same CDR3 arises from other DNA sequences in this sample as well. The chain employs TRDV2 and TRDJ1, with TRDD3 matching 7 bases. This CDR3 region has 15 residues. Germline V gene sequence: CDR1 GEAIGNYY, CDR2 EKD. J was trimmed by 2 bases and V by 3 bases; bases with no gene match: 8. The CDR3 here is CACDDLGIKTDKLIF. The CDR3 DNA follows: TGTGCCTGTGACGATCTGGGGATAAAAACCGATAAACTCATCTTT.

About this clone: Given a far larger clone just one base away, this is likely a sequencing read error. The chain is built from TRDV2 and TRDJ1, with 13 bases aligning to TRDD3. The CDR3 totals 16 residues. The V and J ends lost 5 bases and 3 bases, in that order; junction bases with no gene match: 8. Germline CDR1 GEAIGNYY, CDR2 EKD. This CDR3 reads CACGGLLGDTSDKLIF. The CDR3, as DNA: TGTGCCTGTGGCGGCTTACTGGGGGATACGTCCGATAAACTCATCTTT.

About this clone: A much larger clone sits a single nucleotide away, making a read error possible. Distinct nucleotide sequences in the sample also encode this CDR3. The chain is built from TRDV2 and TRDJ1; D is unresolved. Trimming left V 2 bases short and J 0 bases short, with 9 bases between. Germline V gives CDR1 GEAIGNYY, CDR2 EKD. The CDR3 totals 14 residues. The CDR3 reads CACDSLVYTDKLIF. The CDR3 nucleotides are TGTGCCTGTGACAGTTTAGTCTACACCGATAAACTCATCTTT.

Only a few counts were recorded for this clone. A read error is possible here, since a much larger clone lies one base away. Within the sample, other DNA sequences also encode this same CDR3. The V call is TRDV2, the J call TRDJ1; TRDD3 agrees at 7 bases. The CDR3 is 18 residues long. Germline values: CDR1 GEAIGNYY, CDR2 EKD. DNA for the CDR3: TGCGCCTGTGACACCGTTGCCGCTGGGGGCCAAGTGGGCGATAAACTCATCTTT. It specifies CACDTVAAGGQVGDKLIF.

On this clone itself: A single base separates this from a much larger clone, so it may be a read error. CDR3 nucleotides: TGTGCCTGTGATCAACTGGGGGATGCGAACGATAAACTCATCTTT. Amino acids: CACDQLGDANDKLIF. The chain combines TRDV2 with TRDJ1, with 10 bases identical to TRDD3. J was trimmed by 4 bases and V by 4 bases; bases with no gene match: 8. The germline CDR1 and CDR2 sequences are GEAIGNYY and EKD. This CDR3 has 15 residues.

There are a few counts of this clone. A far larger clone lies a single base away; this is likely a read error. In the same sample, other DNA sequences code for this CDR3. V gene TRDV2 combines with J gene TRDJ3, with TRDD3 matching over 8 bases. Trimming removed 0 bases from V and 0 bases from J; junction bases left unmatched: 9. CDR1 and CDR2 (germline): GEAIGNYY, EKD. This CDR3 contains 20 residues. CDR3 nucleotide sequence: TGTGCCTGTGACACCGTGGTAGGGGATACCCCCTCCTGGGACACCCGACAGATGTTTTTC. Protein: CACDTVVGDTPSWDTRQMFF.

A few counts support this clone. This sequence may be a read error, since a much larger clone differs from it by one base. This sample also contains other DNA sequences that code for the same CDR3. This rearrangement joins TRDV2 to TRDJ1; 11 bases agree with TRDD3. Germline V gives CDR1 GEAIGNYY, CDR2 EKD. The CDR3 has 17 residues. V lost 7 bases, J lost 3 bases, and 15 bases stayed unmatched. CDR3 in DNA: TGTGCCTGCGACGCCATTACTGGGGGATATAGGTCCGATAAACTCATCTTT. It translates to CACDAITGGYRSDKLIF.

Within the sample, this clone is medium-sized. The same CDR3 arises from other DNA sequences in this sample as well. CDR3 region: CACDSLGVTDKLIF. The CDR3 region has the DNA TGTGCCTGTGACTCCCTGGGGGTCACCGATAAACTCATCTTT. The rearrangement uses TRDV2 and TRDJ1, with 7 nucleotides matching TRDD3. Germline CDR1 GEAIGNYY, CDR2 EKD. The CDR3 is 14 amino acids. V shed 3 bases, J shed 1 base, and the junction held 4 bases outside the gene matches.

In the case of this clone: A much bigger clone sits one base away, suggesting this may be a read error. The chain uses TRDV2 and TRDJ1; maybe TRDD3 (6 bases). With 3 bases removed from V and 0 bases from J, the gap between germline ends came to 13 bases. CDR3 size: 15 residues. CDR1 and CDR2 (germline): GEAIGNYY, EKD. This chain's CDR3 is CACDAQGEDTDKLIF. In DNA form, the CDR3 reads TGTGCCTGTGACGCACAGGGGGAAGACACCGATAAACTCATCTTT.

On this clone: With a far larger clone one base away, a read error is the likely cause. Different DNA sequences within this sample yield the same CDR3. The CDR3 loop reads CACDTVTLTGKEESDKLIF. DNA for the CDR3: TGTGCCTGTGATACCGTGACCTTGACTGGGAAGGAGGAATCCGATAAACTCATCTTT. The chain employs TRDV2 and TRDJ1, with D possibly being TRDD3 (6 bases). The CDR3 runs 19 residues. Germline V CDR1 and CDR2: GEAIGNYY, EKD. Trimming left V 4 bases short and J 3 bases short, with 29 bases between.

Judged by abundance, this clone is medium-sized (0.01 to 0.1%). The gene calls are TRDV2 and TRDJ1, with 9 bases that match TRDD3. Trimming cost V 0 bases and J 0 bases; bases outside gene matches: 7. Germline-derived CDR1 and CDR2 are GEAIGNYY and EKD. The CDR3 extends over 17 amino acids. CDR3 amino acids: CACDTVRGYAYTDKLIF. The CDR3 DNA reads TGTGCCTGTGACACCGTCAGGGGATACGCGTACACCGATAAACTCATCTTT.

This clone is deemed large (0.1 to 1%). Other DNA variants within this sample encode the same CDR3. The J gene is TRDJ1, the V gene TRDV2; D is unclear. The CDR3 is 15 residues long. V lost 0 bases to trimming and J lost 3 bases, with 13 bases between them. Per the germline V gene, CDR1 is GEAIGNYY and CDR2 is EKD. This CDR3 is CACDTVDASSDKLIF. The CDR3, as DNA: TGTGCCTGTGACACCGTGGATGCCTCGTCCGATAAACTCATCTTT.

As concerns this clone: One base away lies a much larger clone, so this may be a sequencing read error. Other DNA sequences of this sample code for an identical CDR3. The J gene is TRDJ1, the V gene TRDV2; D uncertain. Germline V gene lookup returns CDR1 GEAIGNYY and CDR2 EKD. Between the trimmed V and J ends, which lost 2 bases and 7 bases, there was a span of 31 bases. The CDR3 loop spans 19 amino acids. CDR3 in DNA: TGTGCCTGTGACAACATCGTGGGAACTACTCCGGTAGGAATGGGTAAACTCATCTTT. Amino acids: CACDNIVGTTPVGMGKLIF.

In regard to this clone: Just one base apart from a much larger clone, this may be a read error. The chain uses TRDV2 and TRDJ1, with D possibly matching TRDD3 (5 bases). Germline V lookup: CDR1 GEAIGNYY, CDR2 EKD. Trimming took off 2 bases at V and 5 bases at J, with 11 bases between the two ends. CDR3 size: 13 residues. The CDR3 loop is CACDNLMGDKLIF. As DNA, the CDR3 is TGTGCCTGTGACAATTTAATGGGGGATAAACTCATCTTT.

In this sample, this clone turned up a few times. A read error may explain this, as a much larger clone is one base away. The CDR3 loop reads CACDTVTGGLRSWDTQQMFF. Here the CDR3 DNA reads TGTGCCTGTGACACCGTTACTGGGGGTCTTCGCTCCTGGGACACCCAACAGATGTTTTTC. The chain combines TRDV2 with TRDJ3; TRDD3 matches at 8 bases. The CDR3 extends over 20 amino acids. Germline CDR1 is GEAIGNYY and CDR2 is EKD.